This TCR beta chain was identified in a study of OX40 agonist ivuxolimab in advanced cancers. Overall study context: Three patients got partial responses; one had hepatocellular carcinoma and two had cutaneous melanoma.

General study points: The CD4+ and CD8+ T cells in the blood had expanded clonally by week 6 at 0.1 to 3.0 mg/kg.

Unmatched junction bases numbered 4, after V lost 3 bases and J lost 8 bases. This CDR3 has 13 amino acids. Germline lookup yields CDR1 ENHRY and CDR2 SYGVKD. A note on this clone: Its cognate antigen is unknown. Other DNA sequences from this sample encode an identical CDR3 as well.

Generated by immunoSEQ multiplex PCR, the TCRdb table keeps only in-frame clones and is missing some. The table lists approximately 34,000 clones, around 81% of them singletons. The TCR was taken from an adult with an advanced solid tumor such as melanoma, head and neck, liver or kidney cancer. The rearrangement uses TRBV10-3 and TRBJ1-2, with 9 bases fitting TRBD1. Sequenced material: CD4+ or CD8+ T cells sorted from blood, taken in a trial of the OX40 agonist ivuxolimab. CDR3 protein: CAISEGTGYGYTF. The DNA of the CDR3 is TGTGCCATCAGTGAAGGGACAGGGTACGGCTACACCTTC.